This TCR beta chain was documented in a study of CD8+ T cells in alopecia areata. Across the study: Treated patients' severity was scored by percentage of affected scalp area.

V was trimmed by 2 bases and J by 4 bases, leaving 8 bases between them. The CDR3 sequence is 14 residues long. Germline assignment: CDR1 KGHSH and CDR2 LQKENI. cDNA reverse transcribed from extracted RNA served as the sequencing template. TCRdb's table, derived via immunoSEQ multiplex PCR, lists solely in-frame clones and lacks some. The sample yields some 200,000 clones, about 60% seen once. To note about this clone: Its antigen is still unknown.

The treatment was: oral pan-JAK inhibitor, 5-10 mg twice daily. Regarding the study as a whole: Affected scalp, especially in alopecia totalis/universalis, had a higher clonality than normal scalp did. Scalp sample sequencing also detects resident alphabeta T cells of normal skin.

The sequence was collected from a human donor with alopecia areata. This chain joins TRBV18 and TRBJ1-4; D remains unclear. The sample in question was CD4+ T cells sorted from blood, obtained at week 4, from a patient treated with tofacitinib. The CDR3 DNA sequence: TGTGCCAGCTCACCAATGGCTCATAATGAAAAACTGTTTTTT. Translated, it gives CASSPMAHNEKLFF.